The clone carrying this T cell receptor beta chain was counted a few times. Its antigen is as yet unknown. Unique molecular identifiers were built into the TCRbeta library. TCRdb re-called the PCR reads through MiXCR, storing one row per CDR3 protein. The table lists around 200,000 distinct CDR3 sequences, around a sixth of them singletons. The data were taken from a study of T-cell reconstitution after alpha-beta-depleted transplantation in children. Overall study findings and caveats: When one year had passed after transplant, most T-cell counts and diversity came from newly produced T cells. In patients about two months after transplant, alpha-beta T cells reportedly arose from several hundred expanded graft clones.

This clonotype was obtained from a male patient between 2 and 15 years old who had a stem cell transplant for acute lymphoblastic leukemia, so the T cells may come from the graft donor. The specimen comprised PBMCs, mostly from graft donor cells, sampled 360 days after TCRalphabeta/CD19-depleted stem cell transplant.

CDR3 sequence reads: CSARGVGEAFF. The CDR3 bases are TGCAGTGCTAGGGGGGTGGGGGAAGCTTTCTTT. The genes are TRBV20-1 and TRBJ1-1; weak D call: TRBD1 (5 bases). The CDR3 sequence is 11 residues long. Trimming pared 3 bases from V and 8 bases from J, leaving 10 bases between. The germline V gene encodes CDR1 DFQATT and CDR2 SNEGSKA (reference sequence).